The sequence of this T cell receptor (beta chain) was determined in a study of PD-1 blockade in classical Hodgkin lymphoma. Study-level information: Patients received nivolumab 3 mg/kg intravenously every 2 weeks.

Study-wide points: Prior to therapy, complete responders displayed diversity much like that of newly diagnosed patients.

Assay: immunoSEQ multiplex PCR; the TCRdb copy retains only in-frame clones and omits some. Here the sample spans roughly 61,000 clones, approximately 90% being singletons. A remark on this clone: The antigen is not known.

There was relapse after autologous stem cell transplantation in every patient, and there was variation in brentuximab vedotin exposure. The clonotype comes from a human donor with classical Hodgkin lymphoma. The source material was peripheral blood mononuclear cells (PBMCs), sampled before the second cycle of nivolumab.

DNA for the CDR3: TGTGCCAGCAGCCACCTTAGGGGACAGGGCCGCTATGGCTACACCTTC. Translated, it gives CASSHLRGQGRYGYTF. The chain employs TRBV27 and TRBJ1-2; TRBD1 matches at 9 bases. The germline V gene encodes CDR1 MNHEY and CDR2 SMNVEV (reference sequence). This CDR3 comprises 16 residues. The trim removed 6 bases at V and 4 bases at J, leaving 12 bases unmatched.